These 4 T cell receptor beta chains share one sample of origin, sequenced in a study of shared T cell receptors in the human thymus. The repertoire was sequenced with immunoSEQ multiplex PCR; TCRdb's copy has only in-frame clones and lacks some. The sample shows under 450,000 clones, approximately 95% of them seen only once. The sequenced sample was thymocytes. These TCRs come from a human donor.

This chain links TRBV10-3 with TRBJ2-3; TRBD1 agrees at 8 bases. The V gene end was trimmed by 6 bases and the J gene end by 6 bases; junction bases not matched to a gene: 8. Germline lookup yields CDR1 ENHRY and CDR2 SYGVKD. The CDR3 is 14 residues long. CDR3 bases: TGTGCCATCAGGCCGGACAGGGCAGGGGATACGCAGTATTTT. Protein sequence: CAIRPDRAGDTQYF.

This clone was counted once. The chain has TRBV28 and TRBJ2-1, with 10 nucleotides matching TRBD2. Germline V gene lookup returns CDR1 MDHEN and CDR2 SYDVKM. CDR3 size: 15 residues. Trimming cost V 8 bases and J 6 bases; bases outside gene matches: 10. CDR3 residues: CASRLGSGRGNEQFF. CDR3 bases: TGTGCCAGCCGTCTGGGGAGCGGGAGGGGCAATGAGCAGTTCTTC.

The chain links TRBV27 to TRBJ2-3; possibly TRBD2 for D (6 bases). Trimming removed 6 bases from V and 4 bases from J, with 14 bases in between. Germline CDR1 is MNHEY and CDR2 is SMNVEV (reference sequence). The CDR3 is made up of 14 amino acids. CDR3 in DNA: TGTGCCAGCAGCCTAAGGAGGGGCGCAGATACGCAGTATTTT. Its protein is CASSLRRGADTQYF.

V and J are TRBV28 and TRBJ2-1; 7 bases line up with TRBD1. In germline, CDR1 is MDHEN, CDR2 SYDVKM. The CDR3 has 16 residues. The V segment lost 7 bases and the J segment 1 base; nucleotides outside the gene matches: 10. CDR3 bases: TGTGCCAGCACTATATCCAAGACAGGGTCCTACAATGAGCAGTTCTTC. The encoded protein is CASTISKTGSYNEQFF.